What follows describes a single TCR beta chain. The antigen is not known. The sample belongs to a study of cytomegalovirus exposure and HLA in healthy donors. Study in general: The Caucasian-associated ancestry cluster held over 65% of 300 to 450 genotyped donors. Findings and limits, study-wide: Presence/absence analyses treated sequencing depth as roughly uniform across donors. Researchers reported in a later analysis that a missense DCLRE1C variant was tied to TCR beta V- and J-gene trimming.

Primers for the PCR totalled 60 Vbeta and 13 Jbeta. The protocol was immunoSEQ multiplex PCR, while the TCRdb copy is restricted to in-frame clones and leaves out a portion. The sample lists 40,000 or so clones; roughly 60% were seen once. Germline V lookup: CDR1 MNHEY, CDR2 SMNVEV (reference sequence). V was clipped by 5 bases and J by 0 bases, with 14 bases between them. The CDR3 totals 17 residues. What was sequenced was PBMCs. The V call is TRBV27, the J call TRBJ1-6; D gene ambiguous. The sequence derives from a human donor in good health. CDR3 nucleotide sequence: TGTGCCAGCAGTATTTTACGGGAGAGCTCCTATAATTCACCCCTCCACTTT. Residues: CASSILRESSYNSPLHF.